What follows is one T cell receptor beta chain and its context. Its antigen remains undetermined. Per-base quality was not reported, and no clone a single base away is much larger than it. TCRbeta CDR3 regions were amplified from genomic DNA by means of the immunoSEQ Assay, a bias-controlled multiplex PCR. Per the authors' processing: The number of nucleated cells in each sample was estimated from the amplification of reference gene primers within the assay. To quantify the absolute abundance of each unique TCRbeta CDR3 rearrangement, sequence reads were collapsed and filtered. For each sample, productive Simpson clonality was calculated as the square root of Simpson's diversity index over productive rearrangements. Sourced from immuneACCESS, this table was stored by TCRdb with only in-frame sequences that have V and J called. A share of the clones is absent; for the studies checked, an unresolved V gene accounts for under half, and the remainder has no known explanation. That table furnishes V, J and clone size, whereas the DNA furnished D and trimming. The table for this sample lists about 150,000 clones; about 86% of them were counted only once. Under 9.5% of the sample is held by the ten biggest clonotypes.

Participants in the prospective study were enrolled through a virtual design, were aged about 18 to 100 years, and lived in under 25 United States geographic areas. To assign participants to cohorts, the prospective study relied on clinical history that participants themselves reported in a screening survey and a study questionnaire. Recovered participants in ImmuneRACE Cohort 3 were defined by two consecutive negative NP/OP PCR tests, clearance by a healthcare professional, or resolution of symptoms. In the prospective study, whole blood, serum and a nasopharyngeal or oropharyngeal swab were collected from each participant by mobile phlebotomists. Participants in the prospective study had the option to provide additional blood draws and questionnaires over a roughly 2-month period. Before DNA extraction, blood samples from the prospective study were shipped at room temperature or frozen. This sample is drawn from a study of blood T cell repertoires in COVID-19 (dated by TCRdb to the early 2020s). About the investigation overall: Collaborator samples came from the United States, Italy and Spain and covered acute and convalescent phases of COVID-19. The material from the prospective study consisted of cDNA or gDNA derived from T cells, B-cell-depleted T cells, or PBMCs. Where HLA class I and class II types were available, the types were taken from metadata supplied by the sample provider, not from assay-based typing. Samples were obtained from the ongoing ImmuneRACE study (first 160 participants) and from 1,254 subjects provided by 6 global collaborators. A de-identified subject ID, COVID-19 status, age in years and sex were almost always included in the sample metadata. The repertoires were released in a freely available public database meant as a resource for research on the immune response to SARS-CoV-2. Subjects who had been exposed to COVID-19, were actively infected with it, or had recovered from it provided the deeply sampled blood TCRbeta repertoires that made up the dataset.

Broader findings and caveats from the paper: How much clinical and demographic metadata was included differed by source and by participant, and the metadata was provided uncurated.

The CDR3 goes from the cysteine to the phenylalanine over 16 residues. Just the 48-base CDR3 DNA is kept, in frame starting at base 1. From a lookup of the germline V gene, CDR1 and CDR2 are ENHRY and SYGVKD. The junction shows trimming of 2 bases on V and 3 bases on J, plus 14 bases between the germline ends. Source material: PBMCs or T cells enriched from blood (not recorded which). This clonotype originated in a man in his fifties or sixties who had recovered from COVID-19. This sequence uses TRBV10-3 and TRBJ2-1; the D region possibly corresponds to TRBD2 (6 bases align). The CDR3 loop reads CAISEDLRGGYNEQFF. DNA sequence: TGTGCCATCAGTGAGGACCTTAGGGGAGGCTACAATGAGCAGTTCTTC.